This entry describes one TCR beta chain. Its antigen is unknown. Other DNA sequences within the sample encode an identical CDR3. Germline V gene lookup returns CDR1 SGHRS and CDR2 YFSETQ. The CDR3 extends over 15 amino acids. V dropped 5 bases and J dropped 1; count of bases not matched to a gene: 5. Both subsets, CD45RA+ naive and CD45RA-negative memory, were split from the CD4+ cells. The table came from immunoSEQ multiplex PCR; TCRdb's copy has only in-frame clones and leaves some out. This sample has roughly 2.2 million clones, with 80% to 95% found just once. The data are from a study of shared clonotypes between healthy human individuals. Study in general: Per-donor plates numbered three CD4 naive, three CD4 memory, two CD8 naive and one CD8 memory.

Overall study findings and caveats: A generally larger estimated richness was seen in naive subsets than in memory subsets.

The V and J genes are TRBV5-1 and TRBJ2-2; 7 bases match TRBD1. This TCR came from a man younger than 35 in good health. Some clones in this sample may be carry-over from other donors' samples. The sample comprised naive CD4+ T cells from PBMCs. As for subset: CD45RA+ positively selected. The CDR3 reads CASSPDRVNTGELFF. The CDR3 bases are TGCGCCAGCAGTCCTGACAGGGTGAACACCGGGGAGCTGTTTTTT.